These T cell receptor beta chains were read from a single sample in a study of blood T cell repertoires in COVID-19. The protocol was immunoSEQ multiplex PCR, while the TCRdb copy is restricted to in-frame clones and leaves out a portion. The sample yields some 150,000 clones, around 87% seen once. The sequenced sample consisted of peripheral blood. The receptor set was obtained from a woman in her sixties or seventies with active or convalescent COVID-19. The CDR3 runs from the conserved cysteine through the conserved F or W. Clone size is given for some rows only: seen once, a few or many times, or a class if the clone is expanded.

V,size,J,CDR3
TRBV2,.,TRBJ1-5,CASTSSSNQPQHF
TRBV6-5,.,TRBJ1-6,CASARGGKNSPLHF
TRBV3-1/TRBV3-2,.,TRBJ2-5,CASRTLGKETQYF
TRBV12-3/TRBV12-4,.,TRBJ1-1,CASSGDFTEAFF
TRBV7-2,.,TRBJ2-5,CASSRAGTGGFFQETQYF
TRBV6-2/TRBV6-3,.,TRBJ2-1,CASSLFEVEQFF
TRBV12-3/TRBV12-4,.,TRBJ2-7,CASRVQGIGEQYF
TRBV7-2,.,TRBJ1-1,CASSLRQLTEAFF
TRBV6-1,.,TRBJ1-4,CASSEDSGGLGEKLFF
TRBV14,.,TRBJ2-1,CASSLGYSGGRNEQFF
TRBV5-1,.,TRBJ1-4,CASSLGGGYEKLFF
TRBV7-8,few,TRBJ1-3,CASSLDPARIGNTIYF
TRBV10-3,.,TRBJ2-2,CATKGTYTGELFF
TRBV6-5,.,TRBJ2-7,CASSYGRGSHEQYF
TRBV14,.,TRBJ2-7,CASSQDRIGQYF
TRBV30,.,TRBJ2-7,CAWTTSPSGEQYF
TRBV20-1,once,TRBJ2-5,CSAWAWETQYF
TRBV6-2/TRBV6-3,.,TRBJ2-3,CASSDPSGGAGDTQYF
TRBV5-1,.,TRBJ2-5,CASSQGDWETQYF
TRBV7-9,.,TRBJ1-1,CASSLEGGAFF
TRBV2,.,TRBJ2-7,CASRRDRNYEQYF
TRBV10-1,.,TRBJ2-3,CASSEFRGMDTQYF
TRBV18,.,TRBJ1-5,CASSQGQEYSNQPQHF
TRBV7-9,.,TRBJ1-4,CASSFTANEKLFF
TRBV6-2/TRBV6-3,.,TRBJ1-1,CASSSRRGGTEAFF
TRBV7-2,once,TRBJ1-2,CASSLGQGTQGGYTF
TRBV11-1,.,TRBJ2-1,CASSAERGRENEQFF
TRBV15,few,TRBJ2-1,CATSRADRTKGNEQFF
TRBV4-3,.,TRBJ1-4,CASSQDFPHPDSSNEKLFF